The 11 T cell receptor beta chains reported below all come from one sample, sequenced in a study of T cells in Graves' hyperthyroidism and ophthalmopathy. Amplified TCR beta CDR3 regions derived from RNA transcripts. First-round RT-PCR of the TCR CDR3 relied on the HTBI primer set. In TCRdb, the multiplex PCR reads were re-called with MiXCR into one record per CDR3 protein. Seen here are roughly 38,000 distinct CDR3 sequences, roughly 50% observed once, and the top ten hold approximately 6.2%. Source material: blood. Receptors were obtained from a woman aged 50 to 65 with Graves' hyperthyroidism that later progressed to Graves' ophthalmopathy.

On this clonotype: A much larger clone is a single base away; this may be a read error. The chain couples TRBV30 to TRBJ2-2, with 8 bases identical to TRBD2. V trimming: 5 bases; J trimming: 6 bases; junction bases outside the gene matches: 8. The CDR3 length is 14 residues. The V gene's germline CDR1 is GTSNPN and CDR2 SVGIG (reference sequence). The CDR3 region has the DNA TGTGCCTGGTCCGGGGGGGAATGGCCCGGGGAGCTGTTTTTT. This sequence encodes CAWSGGEWPGELFF.

This chain uses TRBV6-4 with TRBJ2-5, with D possibly being TRBD1 or TRBD2 (5 bases each). Trimming stripped 6 bases from V and 5 bases from J, with 16 bases between. The germline V gene has CDR1 MRHNA and CDR2 SNTAGT. CDR3 length: 14 amino acids. The CDR3 coding sequence is TGTGCCAGCAGCGAGCATGGGGGATGGGAGACCCAGTACTTC. Translated, it gives CASSEHGGWETQYF.

The rearrangement joins TRBV7-6 to TRBJ1-5; D is unclear. The V gene's germline CDR1 is SGHVS and CDR2 FNYEAQ. Trimming removed 2 bases from V and 11 bases from J, with 13 bases in between. The CDR3 is 13 amino acids. The chain's CDR3 is CASSLLGSGAQHF. The CDR3 DNA follows: TGTGCCAGCAGCTTACTGGGCTCCGGGGCCCAGCATTTT. Filled out from reference TRBV7-6 and TRBJ1-5, the complete variable domain reads GAGVSQSPRYKVTKRGQDVALRCDPISGHVSLYWYRQALGQGPEFLTYFNYEAQQDKSGLPNDRFSAERPEGSISTLTIQRTEQRDSAMYRCASSLLGSGAQHFGDGTRLSIL.

This clonotype was recorded many times. The chain has TRBV9 and TRBJ2-3; D not certain. The germline V and J ends were trimmed by 4 bases and 0 bases, with 18 bases remaining between them. CDR3 length: 17 amino acids. Germline lookup yields CDR1 SGDLS and CDR2 YYNGEE. The CDR3 loop reads CASSSLPPGASTDTQYF. In nucleotides, the CDR3 is TGTGCCAGCAGCTCCCTTCCCCCAGGCGCTAGCACAGATACGCAGTATTTT.

Notes on this clonotype: Germline is not matched at one junction end, which may reflect a read error. CDR3 sequence (DNA): TGTGCCAGCAGAGGACAGGGCCATTACAATGAGCCCCAGCATTTT. Its protein is CASRGQGHYNEPQHF. The rearrangement joins TRBV2 to TRBJ1-5; TRBD1 matches 8 bases. The germline CDR1 and CDR2 sequences are SNHLY and FYNNEI. The CDR3 has 15 residues.

This clonotype occurred many times. The rearrangement joins TRBV20-1 to TRBJ2-3, with TRBD2 matching over 11 bases. This CDR3 has 17 residues. The trim removed 3 bases at V and 4 bases at J, leaving 12 bases unmatched. Germline V gene lookup returns CDR1 DFQATT and CDR2 SNEGSKA (reference sequence). The CDR3 DNA follows: TGCAGTGCTAGTTGGTCTAGCGGGAGGAGATTGGCAGATACGCAGTATTTT. Protein: CSASWSSGRRLADTQYF.

This clonotype has ten or more counts. V is TRBV3-1 and J is TRBJ1-3; D remains unclear. The CDR3 is made up of 14 amino acids. Germline V CDR1 and CDR2: LGHDT, YNNKEL (reference sequence). V was trimmed by 0 bases and J by 3 bases, leaving 6 bases between them. CDR3 bases: TGTGCCAGCAGCCAAGAAGGTTATGGAAACACCATATATTTT. It encodes CASSQEGYGNTIYF. Based on the CDR3 plus reference TRBV3-1 and TRBJ1-3, the full variable domain is DTAVSQTPKYLVTQMGNDKSIKCEQNLGHDTMYWYKQDSKKFLKIMFSYNNKELIINETVPNRFSPKSPDKAHLNLHINSLELGDSAVYFCASSQEGYGNTIYFGEGSWLTVV.

As regards this clonotype: Sequence at one end of the junction differs from germline and may be a read error. The rearrangement uses TRBV29-1 and TRBJ2-5, with a tentative D call TRBD2 (6 bases). The CDR3 has 16 amino acids. The germline V gene encodes CDR1 SQVTM and CDR2 ANQGSEA. The CDR3 DNA sequence: TGTAGCGTTGAAGATGGGGAGCGACTAGTATCAGGGACCCAGTACTTC. This translates into CSVEDGERLVSGTQYF.

Ten or more counts support this clonotype. This chain uses TRBV6-6 with TRBJ1-1; D remains unclear. Trimming stripped 4 bases from V and 0 bases from J, with 9 bases between. Germline V gene data show CDR1 as MNHNY and CDR2 as SVGAGI (reference sequence). This CDR3 comprises 14 residues. The CDR3 DNA is TGTGCCAGCAGTTGCGAAGGTTTGAACACTGAAGCTTTCTTT. It specifies CASSCEGLNTEAFF.

For this clonotype: It is unclear where the CDR3 begins or ends on the DNA, so no DNA is shown, and the CDR3 is as TCRdb lists it. The rearrangement links TRBV5-4 to TRBJ1-1; TRBD1 reflects the table's D call only, with no check against the DNA. Including both end residues, the CDR3 is 22 amino acids long. Germline CDR1 reads SGHNT; CDR2 reads YYREEE (reference sequence). The chain's CDR3 is CASSFYICSARDTGTRNTEAFF.

This clonotype was seen a single time. The gene calls are TRBV20-1 and TRBJ2-7; a weak D match, TRBD2 (6 bases). The CDR3 runs 15 residues. V was clipped by 1 base and J by 0 bases, with 13 bases between them. Per germline, CDR1 DFQATT and CDR2 SNEGSKA (reference sequence). The CDR3 DNA reads as TGCAGTGCTAGAGGCGGGATTGCCAGCTCCTACGAGCAGTACTTC. Translating it yields CSARGGIASSYEQYF.